This TCR beta chain was found in a study of cytomegalovirus exposure and HLA in healthy donors (TCRdb year 2017). With regard to the full study: An earlier analysis of several hundred of the donors reported 276 Gb of sequence data and roughly 120 million unique TCR beta sequences obtained from around 170 million T cells. Four to six DR-DQ haplotypes were handled as single units for association and clustering, since linkage in the cohort was strong. In the later analysis, no new phenotypic data were used to find candidate immune exposures; instead, reliance was placed on TCR beta sequences and their occurrence across donors. Among some 400 genotyped donors of the cohort, an average of about 240,000 unique TCR beta nucleotide sequences were sequenced per donor, roughly 20% of them non-productive. In a later analysis, previously published TCR beta repertoires from roughly 710 donors were re-analyzed and high-resolution HLA genotyping was added so that TCR occurrence patterns could be studied. All discovery cohort repertoires had been generated using a single sequencing platform. To predict cytomegalovirus infection status, the study combined high-throughput TCR immunosequencing, statistical association of individual TCRs with disease status, and machine learning. In a later genetic analysis, genome-wide SNP genotypes for about 60% of the 666 donors were used, and that subset was treated as a discovery cohort. The genetic ancestry cluster associated with self-reported Caucasian donors included about 81% of the 300 to 450 genotyped donors. An earlier analysis of around 540 of the donors applied high-throughput TCR beta sequencing to assess whether each TCR beta V gene segment acted as functional or pseudogenic. Alongside the repertoire data, information on donor age, sex, ethnicity and CMV serostatus was compiled. A separate validation cohort of 100 to 150 different subjects was used in addition to the roughly 640-subject first cohort. Around 320 gigabases of sequencing data and 70 million to 100 million unique TCR sequences were included in an early release covering around 600 HLA-typed donors. Class I and class II HLA loci were covered by the typing at four-digit resolution. The study aimed to test whether signatures of past pathogen exposure could be identified by cataloging public T cell receptors. The number of typed donors differed by locus: about 620-640 for A, B, C, DRB1 and DQB1; 522 for DQA1; approximately 600 for DPA1; and roughly 450 for DPB1. The study profiled the T cell repertoires of hundreds of subjects by immunosequencing and related them to cytomegalovirus serostatus. On the study overall, not on this receptor specifically: The 87-base-pair reads could not distinguish some IMGT-functional V segments, including TRBV6-2 and TRBV6-3, so those segments were excluded. Strong co-occurrence of HLA alleles, especially DR and DQ, made assigning TCR associations to individual alleles difficult. Compared with equally common non-associated chains, HLA-associated TCR beta chains in a later analysis were more clonally expanded and had lower generation probabilities. Most CMV-associated TCR beta chains appeared to be HLA-restricted in a later analysis, and the HLA associations seemed to be driven largely by CMV exposure. While some public TCRs were present in many individuals, most TCR sequences turned up only very rarely across donors. For the cohort, immune exposure information was limited to CMV serostatus. A later analysis reported that several top co-occurrence clusters appeared linked to parvovirus B19, influenza, CMV and Epstein-Barr virus. According to a later genetic analysis, donors in an Asian-associated ancestry cluster had fewer N-insertions in productive TCRs than the approximately 710-donor mean. The study listed 164 TCR beta chains as associated with cytomegalovirus. In vitro tests confirmed that three of the cytomegalovirus-associated TCR beta chains recognize cytomegalovirus antigens. A further reported finding was that TCR beta sequences accurately predicted the HLA-A and HLA-B alleles for most subjects in the first cohort. Roughly uniform sequencing depth across donors was assumed in presence/absence analyses, although this assumption may not hold. A later analysis found that TCR association rates varied across HLA loci, with DRB1 alleles showing the most associated TCRs and HLA-C alleles the fewest. Only TCR beta chains were sequenced in this cohort, and the absence of alpha or paired-chain data limited detectable features. Because HLA typing was unavailable for some donors at each locus, only the typed subset was used in association tests. Broadly in line with IMGT annotations, most TCR beta V segments showed up in productive rearrangements about 87% or about 30% of the time in an earlier analysis of around 550 of the donors. Specific HLA alleles were associated with over 15,000 TCR beta sequences at a false discovery rate of 0.05 in a later analysis. A group of highly shared sequence variants was considered likely to be a technical artifact of the sequencing pipeline. Correlated functional status among segregating V segments might reflect linkage disequilibrium, but an unknown experimental factor could not be ruled out. Seventeen rarely observed V segments, including chromosome 9 orphons, were excluded from the earlier analysis of about 610 of the donors because counts were too low. The classifier was reported to diagnose cytomegalovirus status with high specificity and sensitivity in both the original cohort and the validation cohort. V-gene and J-gene trimming of TCR beta chains was associated with a missense DCLRE1C variant in a later genetic analysis, and the association was replicated in an independent cohort. It was suggested by the authors that the approach could potentially be generalized to other disease states and immunological phenotypes.

In total, about 650 healthy bone marrow donors made up the cohort. At the time of sampling, all cohort members were nominally healthy, though unrecorded immune exposures were likely present. The donor tested CMV seronegative, placing the donor among the 350 or so seronegative members of the cohort. A peripheral blood sample was provided by each donor, and peripheral blood mononuclear cells were used for TCR beta sequencing. The Qiagen DNeasy Blood Extraction Kit was used to extract genomic DNA from the blood cell samples. Note on this clone: It has no known antigen specificity. Per-base quality was not reported, and no clone a single base away is much larger than it.

Trimmed from V: 10 bases; trimmed from J: 6 bases; junction bases lacking a gene match: 14. CDR1 and CDR2 are drawn from the germline V gene (reference sequence): LNHDA, SQIVND. The CDR3 covers 14 residues, taking in both the cysteine and the phenylalanine. CDR3 DNA only is kept here, 42 bases in frame from base 1. The library was prepared using the immunoSEQ multiplex PCR assay. A mixture of 60 forward primers for TCR Vbeta segments and 13 reverse primers for TCR Jbeta segments was used in the multiplex PCR. Amplification of the CDR3 region of rearranged TCR beta genes was performed with a multiplex PCR assay on genomic DNA. Amplified TCR beta libraries were sequenced as 87-base-pair reads on the Illumina HiSeq System. The source study handled its data this way. In a later analysis, around 80 million unique TCR beta chains were counted across the 500 to 850 repertoires, and roughly 10 million of these chains were shared by at least two donors. Raw reads were error-corrected and collapsed into unique sequences with a nearest-neighbor algorithm that merged closely related sequences to remove PCR and sequencing errors. CDR3 sequences were aligned to IMGT reference sequences to assign V, D and J gene segments. For a sequence to be retained, a match of at least six nucleotides to both a V gene segment and a J gene segment was required. A rearrangement counted as productive if the CDR3 had no stop codons and remained in frame with V and J, and every other rearrangement counted as non-productive. CDR3 was defined by IMGT convention, running from the second conserved V-encoded cysteine to the conserved J-encoded phenylalanine. The earlier analysis of roughly 590 of the donors excluded any sequence lacking an unambiguous match to a single V gene segment. In an earlier analysis of a few hundred of the donors, a V segment was called functional when productive rearrangements were above 56.7%, and segregating when the standard deviation between donors exceeded 5%. A statistical classification framework was developed to diagnose cytomegalovirus status using the catalog of TCR beta chain sequences. In a later analysis, TCR nucleotide sequences were compared against IMGT/GENE-DB human TR gene sequences so that V and J genes could be assigned. A later analysis assigned CDR3 sequences and most-parsimonious VDJ recombination scenarios with the TCRdist pipeline. A later analysis defined each TCR beta chain by its CDR3 amino acid sequence plus V-gene family, and excluded reads lacking a unique V-gene family. A later analysis removed 450 to 600 highly shared, low-generation-probability nucleotide sequences to deal with suspected cross-contamination and a sequencing artifact. For each public chain, a later analysis derived a clonal expansion index from normalized ranks of inferred template counts within each repertoire. Generation probabilities in a later analysis came from a VDJ recombination model fitted to out-of-frame rearrangements, and those results were checked against IGoR. In a later analysis, TCR-TCR, TCR-HLA and TCR-CMV co-occurrence was scored with hypergeometric tests, and a repertoire-size bias correction was applied to TCR pairs. In a later analysis, false discovery rates were estimated by permuting HLA or CMV assignments 20 times. In a later analysis, co-occurring TCRs were grouped with DBSCAN, and TCRdist sequence similarity was added when clustering was performed within HLA-allele-positive subsets. Repertoires with fewer than 30,000 or more than 120,000 public chains, plus five repertoires with anomalous nucleotide sharing, were excluded from co-occurrence clustering. TCRdb re-hosts the immuneACCESS table, in-frame sequences only. Its copies lack some clones; in the studies checked, an unresolved V gene accounts for under half of them, and the cause for the rest is not known. The D gene and trimming were derived from the DNA, and the V and J assignments and clone size from that table. The sample includes 150,000 to 200,000 clones, with less than 85% observed a single time. The top ten constitute 4.3% of the sample.

The V and J genes are TRBV19 and TRBJ1-2, with 7 junctional bases fitting TRBD1. The TCR comes from a man aged 35 to 55 in good health and CMV-seronegative. Sequenced input: PBMCs. DNA sequence: TGTGCCAATCACGGGACAGACCGGTTGAATGGCTACACCTTC. This sequence encodes CANHGTDRLNGYTF.